This T cell receptor beta chain emerged from a study of monozygotic twins with inflammatory bowel disease. TCRdb re-called the 5' RACE reads and catalogs CDR3 proteins one per entry, DNA excluded. The ten top clones account for 2.6%, within a sample of about 380,000 distinct CDR3 sequences. Germline lookup yields CDR1 MDHEN and CDR2 SYDVKM. The CDR3 extends over 12 amino acids. The receptor comes from a human donor with ulcerative colitis or Crohn's disease, or a healthy co-twin of an affected twin (not recorded which). The sequencing input was blood. The chain employs TRBV28 and TRBJ2-7; TCRdb's assignment of TRBD2 cannot be checked, as there is no DNA. This CDR3 is CASSPLERAQYF. Supplemented by reference TRBV28 and TRBJ2-7, the full variable domain reads DVKVTQSSRYLVKRTGEKVFLECVQDMDHENMFWYRQDPGLGLRLIYFSYDVKMKEKGDIPEGYSVSREKKERFSLILESASTNQTSMYLCASSPLERAQYFGPGTRLTVT.